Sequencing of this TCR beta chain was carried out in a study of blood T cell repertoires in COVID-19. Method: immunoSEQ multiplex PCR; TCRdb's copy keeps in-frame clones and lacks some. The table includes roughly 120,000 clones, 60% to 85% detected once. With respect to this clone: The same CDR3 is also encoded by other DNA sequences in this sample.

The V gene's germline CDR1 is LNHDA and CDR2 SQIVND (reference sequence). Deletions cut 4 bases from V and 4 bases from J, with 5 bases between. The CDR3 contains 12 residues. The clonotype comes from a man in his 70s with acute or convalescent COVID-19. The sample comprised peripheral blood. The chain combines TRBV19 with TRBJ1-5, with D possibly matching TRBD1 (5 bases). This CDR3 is CASSTGNQPQHF. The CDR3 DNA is TGTGCCAGTAGTACAGGGAATCAGCCCCAGCATTTT.